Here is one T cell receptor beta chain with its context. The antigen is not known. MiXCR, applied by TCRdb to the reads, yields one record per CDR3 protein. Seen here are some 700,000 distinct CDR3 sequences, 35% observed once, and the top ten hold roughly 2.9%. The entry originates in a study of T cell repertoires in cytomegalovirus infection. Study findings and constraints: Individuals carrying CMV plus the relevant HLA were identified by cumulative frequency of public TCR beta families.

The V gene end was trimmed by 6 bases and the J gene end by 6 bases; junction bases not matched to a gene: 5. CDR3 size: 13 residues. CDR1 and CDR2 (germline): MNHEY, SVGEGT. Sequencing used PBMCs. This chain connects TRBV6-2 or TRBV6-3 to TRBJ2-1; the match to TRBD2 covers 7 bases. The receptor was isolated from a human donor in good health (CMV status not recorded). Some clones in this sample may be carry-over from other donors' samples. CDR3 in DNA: TGTGCCAGCAGCGGGGGGTTGAGCAATGAGCAGTTCTTC. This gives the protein CASSGGLSNEQFF.